This is a list of T cell receptor beta chains from one sample in a study. One entry per CDR3 protein, called by TCRdb with MiXCR from the 5' RACE reads. The data hold approximately 50,000 distinct CDR3 sequences, with around 20% observed a single time. Sequencing was carried out using tumor-infiltrating Tregs sorted from the breast tumor. Receptor source: a female donor with breast cancer. CDR3s include the opening cysteine and the closing phenylalanine or tryptophan. Each record gives: clone size, V gene, J gene, CDR3 length, D gene, CDR3 protein, CDR3 DNA. A D gene is named only where the DNA matches it firmly. The size of a clone is reported for some rows only, either as once, few or many, or as a class for expanded clones.

abundance: NA; v_gene: TRBV11-2; j_gene: TRBJ1-1; len: 14; d_gene: NA; CDR3aa: CASSLAGGDTEAFF; CDR3nt: TGTGCCAGCAGCTTAGCGGGAGGGGACACTGAAGCTTTCTTT
abundance: few; v_gene: TRBV15; j_gene: TRBJ2-1; len: 13; d_gene: NA; CDR3aa: CATRGSGRNEQFF; CDR3nt: TGTGCCACCAGGGGGTCGGGCCGCAATGAGCAGTTCTTC
abundance: few; v_gene: TRBV6-1; j_gene: TRBJ1-1; len: 14; d_gene: TRBD1; CDR3aa: CASSGQGRSTEAFF; CDR3nt: TGTGCCAGCAGTGGACAGGGAAGGAGCACTGAAGCTTTCTTT
abundance: NA; v_gene: TRBV9; j_gene: TRBJ1-1; len: 13; d_gene: NA; CDR3aa: CASSVGGYTEAFF; CDR3nt: TGTGCCAGCAGCGTAGGGGGGTACACTGAAGCTTTCTTT
abundance: many; v_gene: TRBV7-3; j_gene: TRBJ1-6; len: 13; d_gene: NA; CDR3aa: CASSFQAHSPLHF; CDR3nt: TGTGCCAGCAGCTTTCAAGCTCATTCACCCCTCCACTTT
abundance: NA; v_gene: TRBV27; j_gene: TRBJ1-2; len: 16; d_gene: NA; CDR3aa: CASSQGFLGGVYGYTF; CDR3nt: TGTGCCAGCAGCCAAGGCTTTTTGGGGGGCGTCTATGGCTACACCTTC
abundance: NA; v_gene: TRBV28; j_gene: TRBJ2-1; len: 11; d_gene: NA; CDR3aa: CASSSPNEQFF; CDR3nt: TGTGCCAGCAGTTCCCCCAATGAGCAGTTCTTC
abundance: NA; v_gene: TRBV20-1; j_gene: TRBJ2-3; len: 14; d_gene: NA; CDR3aa: CSARVTSGGDTQYF; CDR3nt: TGCAGTGCTAGAGTTACCTCCGGGGGAGATACGCAGTATTTT
abundance: few; v_gene: TRBV7-9; j_gene: TRBJ2-3; len: 16; d_gene: TRBD2; CDR3aa: CASSPRTSGSTDTQYF; CDR3nt: TGTGCCAGCAGCCCCCGGACTAGCGGTAGCACAGATACGCAGTATTTT
abundance: few; v_gene: TRBV7-2; j_gene: TRBJ1-6; len: 14; d_gene: NA; CDR3aa: CASGVTAYNSPLHF; CDR3nt: TGTGCCAGCGGAGTGACGGCTTATAATTCACCCCTCCACTTT
abundance: few; v_gene: TRBV4-1; j_gene: TRBJ2-5; len: 16; d_gene: NA; CDR3aa: CAGSQVDRPSQETQYF; CDR3nt: TGCGCCGGCAGCCAAGTCGACAGGCCAAGCCAAGAGACCCAGTACTTC
abundance: few; v_gene: TRBV9; j_gene: TRBJ1-2; len: 14; d_gene: TRBD1; CDR3aa: CASSVDRAGYGYTF; CDR3nt: TGTGCCAGCAGCGTGGACAGGGCGGGCTATGGCTACACCTTC
abundance: many; v_gene: TRBV5-1; j_gene: TRBJ1-5; len: 17; d_gene: NA; CDR3aa: CASSLEPGGRVDQPQHF; CDR3nt: TGCGCCAGCAGCTTGGAACCCGGGGGGCGCGTCGATCAGCCCCAGCATTTT
abundance: few; v_gene: TRBV28; j_gene: TRBJ1-2; len: 14; d_gene: TRBD1; CDR3aa: CASRSYDRDYGYTF; CDR3nt: TGTGCCAGCAGATCATACGACAGGGACTATGGCTACACCTTC
abundance: many; v_gene: TRBV3-1; j_gene: TRBJ1-4; len: 14; d_gene: TRBD1; CDR3aa: CASSQDNRGEKLFF; CDR3nt: TGTGCCAGCAGCCAAGACAACAGGGGGGAAAAACTGTTTTTT
abundance: NA; v_gene: TRBV15; j_gene: TRBJ2-1; len: 16; d_gene: NA; CDR3aa: CATSRPLTSSYNEQFF; CDR3nt: TGTGCCACCAGCAGACCACTGACTAGCTCCTACAATGAGCAGTTCTTC
abundance: many; v_gene: TRBV7-2; j_gene: TRBJ2-1; len: 15; d_gene: TRBD2; CDR3aa: CASSSSGTSRNEQFF; CDR3nt: TGTGCCAGCAGCTCTTCCGGGACTAGCAGGAATGAGCAGTTCTTC
abundance: few; v_gene: TRBV20-1; j_gene: TRBJ2-1; len: 15; d_gene: NA; CDR3aa: CSAISVGPVYSEQFF; CDR3nt: TGCAGTGCCATCTCGGTTGGGCCGGTCTACAGTGAGCAGTTCTTC
abundance: few; v_gene: TRBV4-2; j_gene: TRBJ2-3; len: 16; d_gene: TRBD2; CDR3aa: CASSQEFSGGTDTQYF; CDR3nt: TGTGCCAGCAGCCAAGAATTTAGCGGGGGCACAGATACGCAGTATTTT
abundance: NA; v_gene: TRBV7-2; j_gene: TRBJ2-5; len: 15; d_gene: TRBD1; CDR3aa: CASSLSGTGTETQYF; CDR3nt: TGTGCCAGCAGCTTGTCCGGGACAGGCACTGAGACCCAGTACTTC
abundance: NA; v_gene: TRBV7-2; j_gene: TRBJ2-7; len: 12; d_gene: NA; CDR3aa: CASSPSFGEQYF; CDR3nt: TGTGCCAGCAGCCCCAGTTTCGGCGAGCAGTACTTC
abundance: many; v_gene: TRBV12-3/TRBV12-4; j_gene: TRBJ1-5; len: 14; d_gene: TRBD1; CDR3aa: CASSLRDRSQPQHF; CDR3nt: TGTGCCAGCAGTTTACGGGACAGATCTCAGCCCCAGCATTTT
abundance: NA; v_gene: TRBV7-9; j_gene: TRBJ2-2; len: 16; d_gene: NA; CDR3aa: CASSGKANSNTGELFF; CDR3nt: TGTGCCAGCAGCGGAAAGGCCAACTCGAACACCGGGGAGCTGTTTTTT
abundance: few; v_gene: TRBV5-5; j_gene: TRBJ2-1; len: 16; d_gene: TRBD2; CDR3aa: CASSSIAGGSYNEQFF; CDR3nt: TGTGCCAGCAGCTCTATAGCGGGGGGATCCTACAATGAGCAGTTCTTC
abundance: few; v_gene: TRBV7-2; j_gene: TRBJ1-2; len: 14; d_gene: TRBD1; CDR3aa: CASSQGQALYGYTF; CDR3nt: TGTGCCAGCAGCCAAGGACAGGCGCTCTATGGCTACACCTTC
abundance: NA; v_gene: TRBV4-1; j_gene: TRBJ2-5; len: 13; d_gene: NA; CDR3aa: CASSRTWQETQYF; CDR3nt: TGCGCCAGCAGCCGCACTTGGCAAGAGACCCAGTACTTC
abundance: NA; v_gene: TRBV12-3/TRBV12-4; j_gene: TRBJ2-2; len: 13; d_gene: NA; CDR3aa: CASSGTRTGELFF; CDR3nt: TGTGCCAGCAGTGGGACCCGGACCGGGGAGCTGTTTTTT
abundance: few; v_gene: TRBV5-1; j_gene: TRBJ2-2; len: 16; d_gene: TRBD2; CDR3aa: CASSKVAGAGTGELFF; CDR3nt: TGCGCCAGCAGCAAGGTAGCGGGAGCCGGCACCGGGGAGCTGTTTTTT
abundance: NA; v_gene: TRBV21-1; j_gene: TRBJ2-5; len: 18; d_gene: NA; CDR3aa: CASSSYPWEQRRAETQYF; CDR3nt: TGTGCCAGCAGCTCCTACCCCTGGGAACAGCGAAGGGCAGAGACCCAGTACTTC
abundance: many; v_gene: TRBV7-2; j_gene: TRBJ1-1; len: 15; d_gene: TRBD1; CDR3aa: CASRMNGQGNTEAFF; CDR3nt: TGTGCCAGCAGAATGAATGGACAGGGGAACACTGAAGCTTTCTTT
abundance: few; v_gene: TRBV7-2; j_gene: TRBJ2-1; len: 14; d_gene: NA; CDR3aa: CASSPGSSYNEQFF; CDR3nt: TGTGCCAGCAGTCCGGGGAGCTCCTACAATGAGCAGTTCTTC
abundance: many; v_gene: TRBV6-2/TRBV6-3; j_gene: TRBJ1-2; len: 14; d_gene: NA; CDR3aa: CASSPPGMGYGYTF; CDR3nt: TGTGCCAGCAGCCCTCCAGGGATGGGCTATGGCTACACCTTC
abundance: NA; v_gene: TRBV12-3/TRBV12-4; j_gene: TRBJ1-2; len: 14; d_gene: NA; CDR3aa: CASSNVGTNYGYTF; CDR3nt: TGTGCCAGCAGTAACGTGGGAACCAACTATGGCTACACCTTC
abundance: NA; v_gene: TRBV19; j_gene: TRBJ1-2; len: 14; d_gene: NA; CDR3aa: CASSIVNTLEGYTF; CDR3nt: TGTGCCAGTAGTATAGTAAACACCTTGGAGGGCTACACCTTC
abundance: few; v_gene: TRBV28; j_gene: TRBJ1-3; len: 15; d_gene: NA; CDR3aa: CASSSSGQGQNTIYF; CDR3nt: TGTGCCAGCAGCTCCTCCGGCCAGGGGCAAAACACCATATATTTT
abundance: few; v_gene: TRBV27; j_gene: TRBJ2-5; len: 15; d_gene: NA; CDR3aa: CASSLSTSNQKTQYF; CDR3nt: TGTGCCAGCAGTTTGTCTACTAGCAACCAAAAGACCCAGTACTTC
abundance: NA; v_gene: TRBV20-1; j_gene: TRBJ1-6; len: 18; d_gene: NA; CDR3aa: CSARDGVIQGIGISPLHF; CDR3nt: TGCAGTGCTAGAGATGGGGTTATTCAGGGAATAGGCATATCACCCCTCCACTTT
abundance: many; v_gene: TRBV6-1; j_gene: TRBJ2-1; len: 14; d_gene: NA; CDR3aa: CASRFRDQDYEQFF; CDR3nt: TGTGCCAGCAGATTCCGGGACCAGGACTATGAGCAGTTCTTC
abundance: many; v_gene: TRBV5-1; j_gene: TRBJ1-1; len: 14; d_gene: NA; CDR3aa: CASSLGHANTEAFF; CDR3nt: TGCGCCAGCAGCTTGGGACACGCGAACACTGAAGCTTTCTTT
abundance: many; v_gene: TRBV5-1; j_gene: TRBJ1-4; len: 13; d_gene: NA; CDR3aa: CASSFGDNEKLFF; CDR3nt: TGCGCCAGCAGCTTTGGGGATAATGAAAAACTGTTTTTT
abundance: NA; v_gene: TRBV5-1; j_gene: TRBJ2-5; len: 15; d_gene: NA; CDR3aa: CASSFLVAGQETQYF; CDR3nt: TGCGCCAGCAGCTTCTTGGTGGCTGGCCAAGAGACCCAGTACTTC
abundance: NA; v_gene: TRBV28; j_gene: TRBJ1-5; len: 15; d_gene: TRBD1; CDR3aa: CASSSDRGLDQPQHF; CDR3nt: TGTGCCAGCAGCTCTGACAGGGGGCTGGATCAGCCCCAGCATTTT
abundance: many; v_gene: TRBV15; j_gene: TRBJ2-5; len: 13; d_gene: NA; CDR3aa: CATSRDTGETQYF; CDR3nt: TGTGCCACCAGCAGAGACACGGGGGAGACCCAGTACTTC
abundance: many; v_gene: TRBV4-1; j_gene: TRBJ2-7; len: 16; d_gene: NA; CDR3aa: CASSQGPFGSKYEQYF; CDR3nt: TGCGCCAGCAGCCAAGGCCCATTTGGGAGTAAATACGAGCAGTACTTC
abundance: NA; v_gene: TRBV6-2/TRBV6-3; j_gene: TRBJ2-6; len: 16; d_gene: NA; CDR3aa: CASSFTGYSGANVLTF; CDR3nt: TGTGCCAGCAGTTTCACAGGGTACTCTGGGGCCAACGTCCTGACTTTC
abundance: NA; v_gene: TRBV5-1; j_gene: TRBJ2-3; len: 19; d_gene: NA; CDR3aa: CASSPRPAGAIGGGDTQYF; CDR3nt: TGCGCCAGCAGCCCACGACCGGCAGGGGCAATTGGGGGCGGAGATACGCAGTATTTT
abundance: NA; v_gene: TRBV4-1; j_gene: TRBJ2-6; len: 14; d_gene: NA; CDR3aa: CASSQGAGYNVLTF; CDR3nt: TGCGCCAGCAGCCAAGGAGCCGGGTACAACGTCCTGACTTTC
abundance: few; v_gene: TRBV30; j_gene: TRBJ1-5; len: 12; d_gene: NA; CDR3aa: CAWSVGPQPQHF; CDR3nt: TGTGCCTGGAGTGTGGGGCCTCAGCCCCAGCATTTT
abundance: few; v_gene: TRBV7-9; j_gene: TRBJ2-7; len: 15; d_gene: TRBD2; CDR3aa: CASSFPTSRHSEQYF; CDR3nt: TGTGCCAGCAGCTTTCCGACTAGCCGACATTCCGAGCAGTACTTC
abundance: many; v_gene: TRBV4-1; j_gene: TRBJ2-4; len: 15; d_gene: NA; CDR3aa: CASSRLPPPRNIQYF; CDR3nt: TGCGCCAGCAGCCGATTGCCCCCGCCCCGAAACATTCAGTACTTC
abundance: many; v_gene: TRBV20-1; j_gene: TRBJ2-7; len: 14; d_gene: NA; CDR3aa: CSARAAGGSYEQYF; CDR3nt: TGCAGTGCTAGAGCGGCAGGAGGGTCCTACGAGCAGTACTTC
abundance: NA; v_gene: TRBV7-9; j_gene: TRBJ2-7; len: 12; d_gene: NA; CDR3aa: CASSPPTYEQYF; CDR3nt: TGTGCCAGCAGCCCCCCCACCTACGAGCAGTACTTC
abundance: NA; v_gene: TRBV30; j_gene: TRBJ2-7; len: 13; d_gene: TRBD1; CDR3aa: CAWSVGQGGEQYF; CDR3nt: TGTGCCTGGAGTGTAGGACAGGGAGGCGAGCAGTACTTC
abundance: many; v_gene: TRBV24-1; j_gene: TRBJ1-2; len: 13; d_gene: TRBD1; CDR3aa: CATSETGEPGYTF; CDR3nt: TGTGCCACCAGTGAAACAGGGGAGCCTGGCTACACCTTC
abundance: NA; v_gene: TRBV20-1; j_gene: TRBJ1-1; len: 15; d_gene: NA; CDR3aa: CSATNPRGGQTEAFF; CDR3nt: TGCAGTGCTACAAACCCCCGGGGGGGCCAAACTGAAGCTTTCTTT